One and the same sample provided the 31 T cell receptor beta chains below, sequenced in a study of blood T cell repertoires in COVID-19. Repertoires were generated with immunoSEQ multiplex PCR, while TCRdb's copy carries only in-frame clones and drops some. The sample lists a few hundred thousand clones, around 83% occurring once. Sequenced material: PBMCs or T cells enriched from blood (not recorded which). Receptor source: a man aged 35 to 55 who had been exposed to COVID-19.

The chain carries TRBV19 and TRBJ1-5; 10 bases are a match to TRBD1. This CDR3 contains 19 residues. Germline CDR1 is LNHDA and CDR2 is SQIVND (reference sequence). The V segment lost 3 bases and the J segment 0 bases; nucleotides outside the gene matches: 11. CDR3 residues: CASSILTGGIGHSNQPQHF. DNA for the CDR3: TGTGCCAGTAGTATCTTGACAGGGGGCATAGGACATAGCAATCAGCCCCAGCATTTT.

A few counts support this clone. The chain recombines TRBV7-9 with TRBJ1-3; D gene uncertain. CDR3 size: 14 residues. Germline loops: CDR1 SEHNR, CDR2 FQNEAQ (reference sequence). The V end was cut by 5 bases, the J end by 1 base, with 9 bases between. DNA of the CDR3: TGTGCCAGCAGCCTAGACATATCTGGAAACACCATATATTTT. Translating it yields CASSLDISGNTIYF. The variable domain in full, completed from reference TRBV7-9 and TRBJ1-3, reads DTGVSQNPRHKITKRGQNVTFRCDPISEHNRLYWYRQTLGQGPEFLTYFQNEAQLEKSRLLSDRFSAERPKGSFSTLEIQRTEQGDSAMYLCASSLDISGNTIYFGEGSWLTVV.

The chain couples TRBV25-1 to TRBJ2-7; D is possibly TRBD2 (5 bases). The CDR3 consists of 17 residues. V lost 3 bases to trimming and J lost 0 bases, with 18 bases between them. From germline, CDR1 is MGHDK and CDR2 SYGVNS. The CDR3 region is CASSDSYEGSGSYEQYF. The CDR3 nucleotides read TGTGCCAGCAGTGATTCGTACGAGGGATCAGGCTCCTACGAGCAGTACTTC.

The CDR3 nucleotides are TGTGCCAGCAACTCTGTGGGGGCGGGGAACACTGAAGCTTTCTTT. As protein: CASNSVGAGNTEAFF. The rearrangement links TRBV27 to TRBJ1-1, with a tentative D call TRBD1 (6 bases). The CDR3 extends over 15 amino acids. Trimming cost V 7 bases and J 1 base, with 16 bases left between them. Germline assignment: CDR1 MNHEY and CDR2 SMNVEV (reference sequence).

This clone was picked up many times. J is TRBJ1-5 and V is TRBV7-9; 7 bases agree with TRBD1. Germline V lookup: CDR1 SEHNR, CDR2 FQNEAQ (reference sequence). The CDR3 spans 14 residues. The V gene end was trimmed by 4 bases and the J gene end by 6 bases; junction bases not matched to a gene: 6. The CDR3 reads CASSSTGSGQPQHF. The CDR3 region has the DNA TGTGCCAGCAGCTCGACAGGGAGCGGTCAGCCCCAGCATTTT. Looking up the rest from reference TRBV7-9 and TRBJ1-5 gives the full variable domain: DTGVSQNPRHKITKRGQNVTFRCDPISEHNRLYWYRQTLGQGPEFLTYFQNEAQLEKSRLLSDRFSAERPKGSFSTLEIQRTEQGDSAMYLCASSSTGSGQPQHFGDGTRLSIL.

The V and J genes are TRBV6-5 and TRBJ1-6; the D gene is possibly TRBD1 (6 bases). Germline lookup yields CDR1 MNHEY and CDR2 SVGAGI. The V end was cut by 6 bases, the J end by 9 bases, with 18 bases between. The length of the CDR3 is 15 residues. In DNA form, the CDR3 reads TGTGCCAGCAGCCCCCTAGGGGGGGCCGGTTCACCCCTCCACTTT. Residues: CASSPLGGAGSPLHF.

The V gene is TRBV4-1, the J gene TRBJ2-7; TRBD2 is a possible D gene (6 bases). The CDR3 is 14 amino acids. Germline CDR1 MGHRA, CDR2 YSYEKL. Trimming shortened V by 4 bases and J by 3 bases, and 13 bases separated the two germline ends. The CDR3 bases are TGCGCCAGCAGCCCCCCGGCGGACTACTACGAGCAGTACTTC. Translation gives CASSPPADYYEQYF.

The chain joins TRBV4-1 to TRBJ2-7; 7 nucleotides align to TRBD2. The CDR3 extends over 13 amino acids. Germline trimming cut 5 bases from V and 7 bases from J; bases unmatched to any gene: 8. CDR1 and CDR2 (germline): MGHRA, YSYEKL. The CDR3, as DNA: TGCGCCAGCAGCTCTAGCGGTACGGGGGAGCAGTACTTC. Its protein product is CASSSSGTGEQYF.

This clone was observed a handful of times. J is TRBJ2-2 and V is TRBV5-1; 8 nucleotides agree with TRBD2. J lost 3 bases, V lost 1 base, and 11 bases had no gene match. The CDR3 has 18 residues. Per the germline V gene, CDR1 is SGHRS and CDR2 is YFSETQ. DNA of the CDR3: TGCGCCAGCAGCTTGTTTCCGGGAGGGCGTCCAGACACCGGGGAGCTGTTTTTT. Protein sequence: CASSLFPGGRPDTGELFF.

This chain joins TRBV3-1 (or the pseudogene TRBV3-2) and TRBJ2-1; the D gene is possibly TRBD2 (5 bases). Trimming shortened V by 1 base and J by 1 base, and 8 bases separated the two germline ends. The germline CDR1 and CDR2 sequences are LGHDT and YNNKEL (reference sequence). CDR3 length: 15 residues. The CDR3 loop is CASSQGLASYNEQFF. The CDR3, as DNA: TGTGCCAGCAGCCAAGGCCTAGCATCCTACAATGAGCAGTTCTTC.

The rearrangement joins TRBV9 to TRBJ1-1, with a tentative D call TRBD1 (5 bases). Per the germline V gene, CDR1 is SGDLS and CDR2 is YYNGEE. V lost 7 bases and J 0 bases, leaving 13 bases between the germline ends. CDR3 length equals 14 residues. CDR3 sequence: CASAPGVMNTEAFF. CDR3 sequence (DNA): TGTGCCAGCGCGCCGGGGGTGATGAACACTGAAGCTTTCTTT.

This clone was observed once. This sequence joins TRBV5-1 and TRBJ1-2; a possible D gene is TRBD1 (5 bases). V dropped 2 bases and J dropped 6 bases, with 11 bases sitting between them. This CDR3 has 13 residues. The germline CDR1 and CDR2 sequences are SGHRS and YFSETQ. For the CDR3, the DNA is TGCGCCAGCAGCTTTTCGGGGGACGATGGCTACACCTTC. Its translation: CASSFSGDDGYTF. The whole variable domain, remainder taken from reference TRBV5-1 and TRBJ1-2, is KAGVTQTPRYLIKTRGQQVTLSCSPISGHRSVSWYQQTPGQGLQFLFEYFSETQRNKGNFPGRFSGRQFSNSRSEMNVSTLELGDSALYLCASSFSGDDGYTFGSGTRLTVV.

For this clone: Relative to the germline gene, one junction end is altered; a read error may explain this. J is TRBJ1-3 and V is TRBV2; D is unclear. Per the germline V gene, CDR1 is SNHLY and CDR2 is FYNNEI. This CDR3 region has 13 residues. The CDR3 DNA sequence: TGTGCCAGCACAGGTTTCTCTAGAAACACCATATATTTT. This translates into CASTGFSRNTIYF.

This chain joins TRBV20-1 and TRBJ1-1; D might be TRBD1 (5 bases). The V end lost 5 bases, the J end lost 6 bases, and 10 bases lay between the germline ends. CDR1 and CDR2 (germline): DFQATT, SNEGSKA (reference sequence). The CDR3 loop spans 11 amino acids. The CDR3 DNA reads TGCAGTGCTGAACGGGGGGCTGAAGCTTTCTTT. Amino acid sequence: CSAERGAEAFF.

The CDR3: CASSLPGSVEQFF. CDR3 DNA: TGTGCCAGTAGTTTACCCGGGAGCGTTGAGCAGTTCTTC. This sequence joins TRBV19 and TRBJ2-1; tentative D call: TRBD2 (6 bases). This CDR3 spans 13 amino acids. Germline V lookup: CDR1 LNHDA, CDR2 SQIVND (reference sequence). Between the trimmed V and J ends, which lost 5 bases and 9 bases, there was a span of 14 bases.

In this sample, this clone turned up a few times. This chain joins TRBV19 and TRBJ2-3; no clear D gene. The CDR3 extends over 14 amino acids. Looked up from germline, CDR1 is LNHDA and CDR2 is SQIVND (reference sequence). V gave up 3 bases and J gave up 7 bases, with 14 bases separating them. The CDR3 is CASSISVAANTQYF. DNA of the CDR3: TGTGCCAGTAGTATTAGTGTAGCCGCCAATACGCAGTATTTT.

The chain has TRBV7-2 and TRBJ2-4; maybe TRBD1 (8 bases). The length of the CDR3 is 15 residues. CDR1 is SGHTA and CDR2 is FQGNSA in the germline V gene. Trimming cost V 3 bases and J 9 bases, with 18 bases left between them. CDR3: CASSFGGGQGAIQYF. The CDR3 DNA reads as TGTGCCAGCAGCTTCGGGGGAGGGCAGGGGGCCATTCAGTACTTC.

This sequence joins TRBV4-1 and TRBJ2-1; 9 nucleotides match TRBD2. Germline V gives CDR1 MGHRA, CDR2 YSYEKL. V was pared by 4 bases and J by 2 bases, with 6 bases of the junction left unmatched. This CDR3 is built from 16 residues. The CDR3 region is CASSRGIAGAYNEQFF. CDR3 in DNA: TGCGCCAGCAGCCGGGGAATAGCGGGGGCCTACAATGAGCAGTTCTTC.

The V and J genes are TRBV7-3 and TRBJ1-1; TRBD1 might be the D (5 bases). The CDR3 totals 13 residues. Germline loops: CDR1 SGHTA, CDR2 FQGTGA. Between the trimmed V and J ends, which lost 5 bases and 1 base, there was a span of 8 bases. CDR3 coding DNA: TGTGCCAGCAGCCCGGACAAGAACACTGAAGCTTTCTTT. Its protein is CASSPDKNTEAFF.

Remarks on this clone: This may arise from a read error, as a much more abundant clone is one base away. The V and J genes are TRBV6-4 and TRBJ1-6; D is uncertain. The germline gives CDR1 MRHNA, CDR2 SNTAGT. This CDR3 contains 14 residues. CDR3: CASSDRDNNSLLHF. The CDR3 DNA is TGTGCCAGCAGTGACAGAGATAATAATTCACTCCTCCACTTT.

As concerns this clone: Mismatch with germline at one junction end may stem from a read error. This chain connects TRBV7-7 to TRBJ2-2; D is uncertain. Germline CDR1 is SSHAT and CDR2 is FNYEAQ (reference sequence). This CDR3 has 17 residues. The CDR3 bases are TGTGCTAGCAGCTCCTCCGATTTGGGCAGGCGCACCGGGGAGCTGTTTTTT. Protein: CASSSSDLGRRTGELFF.

This clone occurred once. The rearrangement uses TRBV5-1 and TRBJ1-5; 8 bases align to TRBD1. Germline V gene sequence: CDR1 SGHRS, CDR2 YFSETQ. Trimming at V came to 4 bases and at J to 2 bases, leaving 5 bases not matched to a gene. The CDR3 covers 15 residues. The CDR3, as DNA: TGCGCCAGCAGCCCGGGACAGGCGGGCAATCAGCCCCAGCATTTT. It codes for CASSPGQAGNQPQHF. Based on the CDR3 plus reference TRBV5-1 and TRBJ1-5, the full variable domain is KAGVTQTPRYLIKTRGQQVTLSCSPISGHRSVSWYQQTPGQGLQFLFEYFSETQRNKGNFPGRFSGRQFSNSRSEMNVSTLELGDSALYLCASSPGQAGNQPQHFGDGTRLSIL.

This chain links TRBV4-1 with TRBJ2-7; tentative D call: TRBD2 (6 bases). The V end lost 1 base, the J end lost 7 bases, and 23 bases lay between the germline ends. Germline V gene data show CDR1 as MGHRA and CDR2 as YSYEKL. The CDR3 is made up of 17 amino acids. CDR3 nucleotides: TGCGCCAGCAGCCAAGTGAATCGCGGCTACAATGCGGGGGAGCAGTACTTC. Translation gives CASSQVNRGYNAGEQYF.

The rearrangement links TRBV30 to TRBJ1-1; D unclear. This CDR3 spans 13 amino acids. CDR1 and CDR2 from the germline V gene are GTSNPN and SVGIG (reference sequence). V lost 4 bases and J 4 bases, leaving 13 bases between the germline ends. This CDR3 reads CAWIRGFITEAFF. For the CDR3, the DNA is TGTGCCTGGATCCGGGGTTTCATCACTGAAGCTTTCTTT.

This clone was recorded a few times. The chain recombines TRBV28 with TRBJ2-5, with 13 bases identical to TRBD2. The CDR3 spans 15 residues. Trimming at V came to 5 bases and at J to 5 bases, leaving 5 bases not matched to a gene. Germline assignment: CDR1 MDHEN and CDR2 SYDVKM. The CDR3, as DNA: TGTGCCAGCAGTCAACTAGCGGGAGGGCACGAGACCCAGTACTTC. Protein product: CASSQLAGGHETQYF.

The chain carries TRBV11-3 and TRBJ1-1; unclear D gene. The V end was cut by 5 bases, the J end by 7 bases, with 11 bases between. The CDR3 has 12 amino acids. Per germline, CDR1 SGHNT and CDR2 YENEEA. The CDR3 sequence is CASSPSGYEAFF. The CDR3 DNA sequence: TGTGCCAGCAGCCCCTCGGGGTATGAAGCTTTCTTT. The full variable domain, completed using reference TRBV11-3 and TRBJ1-1, is EAGVVQSPRYKIIEKKQPVAFWCNPISGHNTLYWYLQNLGQGPELLIRYENEEAVDDSQLPKDRFSAERLKGVDSTLKIQPAELGDSAVYLCASSPSGYEAFFGQGTRLTVV.

The chain combines TRBV11-3 with TRBJ2-7; weak D call: TRBD2 (6 bases). The V and J ends lost 4 bases and 2 bases respectively, with 21 bases between them. The germline gives CDR1 SGHNT, CDR2 YENEEA. The CDR3 extends over 17 amino acids. The CDR3 protein is CASSSSMGLTWAYEQYF. CDR3 bases: TGTGCCAGCAGCTCCTCCATGGGACTTACGTGGGCCTACGAGCAGTACTTC.

V and J are TRBV11-3 and TRBJ2-3; weak D call: TRBD2 (7 bases). The CDR3 length is 16 residues. The V end was cut by 4 bases, the J end by 2 bases, with 16 bases between. From germline, CDR1 is SGHNT and CDR2 YENEEA. The CDR3 DNA is TGTGCCAGCAGCTCGGGGGCTAGCGGAAACACAGATACGCAGTATTTT. It encodes CASSSGASGNTDTQYF.

The chain is built from TRBV2 and TRBJ1-2, with 7 bases identical to TRBD1. The V gene end was trimmed by 6 bases and the J gene end by 9 bases; junction bases not matched to a gene: 13. There are 14 residues in the CDR3. Germline V gene lookup returns CDR1 SNHLY and CDR2 FYNNEI. In nucleotides, the CDR3 is TGTGCCAGCAGCTTAGCGCGACAGGGTACCAGCTACACCTTC. Protein sequence: CASSLARQGTSYTF.

The gene calls are TRBV4-1 and TRBJ1-5; D gene unclear. Germline V gene lookup returns CDR1 MGHRA and CDR2 YSYEKL. V lost 4 bases, J lost 3 bases, and 10 bases lay in between. The CDR3 sequence is 14 residues long. DNA of the CDR3: TGCGCCAGCAGCCGGAGTCAATCCAATCAGCCCCAGCATTTT. This codes for CASSRSQSNQPQHF.

The gene calls are TRBV6-5 and TRBJ2-1, with 9 bases identical to TRBD1. CDR3 length: 15 residues. Germline V gene lookup returns CDR1 MNHEY and CDR2 SVGAGI. The trim removed 6 bases at V and 5 bases at J, leaving 8 bases unmatched. The CDR3 here is CASRAGQGFDNEQFF. CDR3 coding DNA: TGTGCCAGCAGGGCCGGACAGGGGTTCGACAATGAGCAGTTCTTC.